The 21 T cell receptor beta chains listed next were all sequenced from one sample in a study of prognosis after radiotherapy for stage I lung cancer. Genomic DNA was the source, and TCR beta CDR3 was amplified from it by two-round multiplex PCR. Each TRBV and TRBJ gene had its own primer in the first PCR round. TCRdb called the multiplex PCR reads again in MiXCR, with one record for every CDR3 protein. The repertoire has 15,000 to 20,000 distinct CDR3 sequences, about 30% of them found once; the top ten carry approximately 33%. The sequencing here drew on PBMCs, taken before or after stereotactic body radiation therapy (not recorded which). The source is a donor over 45 with non-small cell lung cancer.

This clonotype showed up many times. The rearrangement uses TRBV27 and TRBJ1-6; 7 nucleotides agree with TRBD1. In germline, CDR1 is MNHEY, CDR2 SMNVEV (reference sequence). The CDR3 has 17 residues. V trimming: 1 base; J trimming: 9 bases; junction bases outside the gene matches: 12. The CDR3 sequence: CASSLFPGGTVRSPLHF. Here the CDR3 DNA reads TGTGCCAGCAGTTTATTCCCTGGGGGGACAGTCCGTTCACCCCTCCACTTT.

This clonotype has only one observation. A single base is all that separates this from a far larger clone, so a read error is likely. The chain combines TRBV6-5 with TRBJ2-7, with D possibly being TRBD2 (6 bases). Germline V CDR1 and CDR2: MNHEY, SVGAGI. There are 16 residues in the CDR3. The CDR3 spells CASSEGGGAGAYEKYF. CDR3 nucleotides: TGTGCCAGCAGTGAAGGTGGCGGAGCGGGCGCCTACGAGAAGTACTTC.

There are many counts of this clonotype. This chain links TRBV6-2 or TRBV6-3 with TRBJ2-5; the match to TRBD2 covers 11 bases. CDR1 and CDR2 from the germline V gene are MNHEY and SVGEGT. Trimming at V came to 4 bases and at J to 5 bases, leaving 9 bases not matched to a gene. This CDR3 comprises 16 residues. The CDR3 coding sequence is TGTGCCAGCAGTTTGGGACTAGCGGTAATGATCGAGACCCAGTACTTC. Translation: CASSLGLAVMIETQYF.

For this clonotype: Given the absence of the conserved phenylalanine or tryptophan at the CDR3 end, a read error is likely. V is TRBV30 and J is TRBJ2-2; D gene unclear. V was pared by 4 bases and J by 1 base, with 7 bases between. This CDR3 is 13 amino acids long. Germline V lookup: CDR1 GTSNPN, CDR2 SVGIG (reference sequence). CDR3 sequence reads: CAWISKNTGELFL. The CDR3 nucleotides read TGTGCCTGGATTTCCAAGAACACCGGGGAGCTGTTTCTT.

This clonotype was counted many times. The V and J genes are TRBV10-3 and TRBJ2-7, with 7 nucleotides matching TRBD1. V was clipped by 4 bases and J by 4 bases; unmatched bases: 4. The CDR3 length is 13 residues. Germline loops: CDR1 ENHRY, CDR2 SYGVKD. CDR3 region: CAISGQGRYEQYF. As DNA, the CDR3 is TGTGCCATCAGTGGACAGGGACGGTACGAGCAGTACTTC.

This clonotype occurred many times. The chain links TRBV14 to TRBJ2-3, with 7 bases aligning to TRBD2. Germline V gene data show CDR1 as SGHDN and CDR2 as FVKESK. Unmatched junction bases numbered 5, after V lost 5 bases and J lost 0 bases. The CDR3 length is 15 residues. The CDR3, as DNA: TGTGCCAGCAGCGAGTCTAGCGGAAGCACAGATACGCAGTATTTT. Translating gives CASSESSGSTDTQYF.

This clonotype was recorded at least ten times. The genes are TRBV20-1 and TRBJ2-1; TRBD2 aligns across 11 bases. CDR1 DFQATT and CDR2 SNEGSKA come from the germline V gene (reference sequence). The CDR3 extends over 15 amino acids. The V segment lost 0 bases and the J segment 8 bases; nucleotides outside the gene matches: 6. CDR3 DNA sequence: TGCAGTGCTAGAGATGGGGTAGCGGGAGGGCATGAGCAGTTCTTC. As protein: CSARDGVAGGHEQFF.

This clonotype was picked up many times. The V gene is TRBV6-5, the J gene TRBJ1-5; D might be TRBD1 (5 bases). Germline-derived CDR1 and CDR2 are MNHEY and SVGAGI. The CDR3 runs to 16 residues. V was trimmed by 0 bases and J by 3 bases, leaving 12 bases between them. CDR3 region: CASSYSSTGSNQPQHF. The CDR3 DNA is TGTGCCAGCAGTTACTCGAGTACAGGATCCAATCAGCCCCAGCATTTT.

This clonotype was seen only a few times. The gene calls are TRBV28 and TRBJ2-7; weak D call: TRBD1 (5 bases). The CDR3 consists of 13 residues. CDR1 and CDR2 (germline): MDHEN, SYDVKM. The ends were cut back, 5 bases at V and 7 bases at J, with 15 bases in the middle. CDR3 bases: TGTGCCAGCAGTCTCCAGTCCAAGGGGGAGCAGTACTTC. Amino acid sequence: CASSLQSKGEQYF.

This clonotype was observed many times. The chain links TRBV3-1 to TRBJ2-1, with TRBD2 identical over 12 bases. The V segment lost 4 bases and the J segment 5 bases; nucleotides outside the gene matches: 3. The germline CDR1 and CDR2 sequences are LGHDT and YNNKEL (reference sequence). The CDR3 length is 15 residues. The CDR3 DNA reads TGTGCCAGCAGCCCTCGGACTAGCGGGAACAATGAGCAGTTCTTC. Protein: CASSPRTSGNNEQFF.

This clonotype was found many times. In DNA, the CDR3 is TGTGCCAGCAGTTTTTCTCAGGCCGCTCAGCCCCAGCATTTT. Its translation: CASSFSQAAQPQHF. This chain uses TRBV28 with TRBJ1-5; no firm D call. Trimming pared 3 bases from V and 6 bases from J, leaving 12 bases between. Germline V CDR1 and CDR2: MDHEN, SYDVKM. The CDR3 is made up of 14 amino acids.

This clonotype was seen many times. The chain has TRBV6-1 and TRBJ2-1; 9 positions agree with TRBD2. The CDR3 runs to 13 residues. CDR1 is MNHNS and CDR2 is SASEGT in the germline V gene. Trimming cost V 7 bases and J 8 bases; bases outside gene matches: 6. CDR3 loop: CASKASGKDEQFF. CDR3 DNA: TGTGCCAGCAAGGCTAGCGGGAAGGATGAGCAGTTCTTC.

As regards this clonotype: A read error likely explains this, since a far larger clone differs by one base. The CDR3 here is CASILGTGLGIAGGPTGNEQFF. The CDR3 DNA follows: TGTGCCAGCATCTTAGGGACAGGGCTGGGAATAGCGGGAGGGCCTACGGGAAATGAGCAGTTCTTC. The chain joins TRBV7-9 to TRBJ2-1, with 11 bases identical to TRBD2. Germline V gene data show CDR1 as SEHNR and CDR2 as FQNEAQ (reference sequence). CDR3 length: 22 amino acids.

For this clonotype: Because it lacks the conserved phenylalanine or tryptophan at the end, this CDR3 is likely a read error. CDR3 sequence reads: CASTLRVDFGNTIYL. CDR3 coding DNA: TGTGCCAGCACTTTACGGGTGGACTTCGGAAACACCATATATCTT. The V gene is TRBV12-3 or TRBV12-4, the J gene TRBJ1-3; D not certain. This CDR3 is 15 amino acids long.

In its sample, this clonotype was seen many times. This sequence joins TRBV6-1 and TRBJ2-3, with 10 bases matching TRBD2. This CDR3 spans 16 amino acids. The germline CDR1 and CDR2 sequences are MNHNS and SASEGT. The trim removed 3 bases at V and 7 bases at J, leaving 10 bases unmatched. This CDR3 is CASSDRVAGGSNTQYF. CDR3 nucleotides: TGTGCCAGCAGTGATAGAGTAGCGGGAGGATCCAATACGCAGTATTTT.

Points on this clonotype: At one end the junction does not follow the germline gene, possibly because of a read error. The chain links TRBV9 to TRBJ1-6; D might be TRBD1 (5 bases). CDR3 size: 17 residues. Germline V CDR1 and CDR2: SGDLS, YYNGEE. The DNA for the CDR3 is TGTGCCAGCAGCGAAAGTATCTCTTGGGGGGATGTTTCACTCCTCCACTTT. Translating it yields CASSESISWGDVSLLHF.

To note about this clonotype: With a much larger clone just one base away, this may be a read error. The chain is built from TRBV12-3 or TRBV12-4 and TRBJ2-5; D gene uncertain. CDR3 length: 13 residues. V was trimmed by 1 base and J by 3 bases, leaving 6 bases between them. This CDR3 is CASSLGPKETQYF. Written as DNA, the CDR3 is TGTGCCAGCAGTTTAGGGCCAAAAGAGACCCAGTACTTC.

The chain is built from TRBV6-8 and TRBJ2-1, with unresolved D. V was trimmed by 11 bases and J by 7 bases, leaving 18 bases between them. CDR1 and CDR2 (germline): MNHGY, SAAAGT. The CDR3 covers 13 residues. CDR3 sequence reads: CARNTPGRNEQFF. CDR3 bases: TGTGCCCGCAACACCCCCGGGCGGAATGAGCAGTTCTTC.

This clonotype was seen at least ten times. The chain has TRBV28 and TRBJ1-4, with D perhaps matching TRBD1 (6 bases). Per germline, CDR1 MDHEN and CDR2 SYDVKM. This CDR3 has 12 amino acids. V was trimmed by 5 bases and J by 11 bases, leaving 12 bases between them. DNA of the CDR3: TGTGCCAGCAGTCCACCGAGGGGGAAACTGTTTTTT. Translated: CASSPPRGKLFF.

As regards this clonotype: This likely stems from a read error, as it lies one base from a far larger clone. The chain joins TRBV2 to TRBJ2-1; weak D call: TRBD1 (6 bases). Germline V gives CDR1 SNHLY, CDR2 FYNNEI. This CDR3 has 14 amino acids. The V gene lost 6 bases and the J gene lost 9 bases, with 18 bases spanning the gap. This chain's CDR3 is CASSARDTDSEQFF. The CDR3 DNA reads as TGTGCCAGCAGCGCCCGGGACACGGACAGTGAGCAGTTCTTC.

This clonotype was found many times. This chain links TRBV28 with TRBJ2-2; a possible D gene is TRBD2 (5 bases). This CDR3 is 15 amino acids long. Between the trimmed V and J ends, which lost 8 bases and 3 bases, there was a span of 16 bases. Per germline, CDR1 MDHEN and CDR2 SYDVKM. The CDR3 DNA reads as TGTGCCAGCCAGCTTCCGGGAAAGGACACCGGGGAGCTGTTTTTT. Translating gives CASQLPGKDTGELFF.